This is a list of T cell receptor beta chains from one sample in a study of blood T cells in healthy people across ages. TCRdb reprocessed the 5' RACE reads via MiXCR and lists one record per CDR3 protein. Among around 1,500,000 distinct CDR3 sequences, 42% were seen once, and the ten largest hold 7% to 9.5%. The sequenced sample consisted of blood. These receptors were collected from a woman between 18 and 29 years old in good health. CDR3s include the opening cysteine and the closing phenylalanine or tryptophan. Each record gives: CDR3 length, J gene, V gene, D gene, clone size, CDR3 DNA, CDR3 protein. The D gene is left open where the match is weak. Clone size is given for some rows only: seen once, a few or many times, or a class if the clone is expanded.

15 TRBJ1-2 TRBV27 . . TGTGCCAGCAGTTTATCCCCCGGGCCCCAGGAAGGCTACACCTTC CASSLSPGPQEGYTF
14 TRBJ1-1 TRBV5-1 . . TGCGCCAGCAGCGGCTTAGGGGCGGACACTGAAGCTTTCTTT CASSGLGADTEAFF
15 TRBJ2-7 TRBV28 TRBD1 . TGTGCCAGCAGTACCTTGACAGGGGGATTCTACGAGCAGTACTTC CASSTLTGGFYEQYF
17 TRBJ2-7 TRBV5-1 . few TGCGCCAGCAGCCTTACCGCCTCGGGCCAGGACTCCTACGAGCAGTACTTC CASSLTASGQDSYEQYF
12 TRBJ2-4 TRBV12-3/TRBV12-4 . . TGTGCCAGCAGTCCGAGACTCCTACCCAGGTACTTC CASSPRLLPRYF
19 TRBJ2-7 TRBV10-3 TRBD2 . TGTGCCATCTCCTCCTGGGGTAGCGGGGGGCCCAGGAGCTCCTACGAGCAGTACTTC CAISSWGSGGPRSSYEQYF
14 TRBJ2-7 TRBV6-5 . few TGTGCCAGCAGTTACGTCGGACTAAACAATGAGCAGTACTTC CASSYVGLNNEQYF
15 TRBJ2-1 TRBV5-1 TRBD2 . TGCGCCAGCAGCTTGCCTAGCGGGGGGCCCAATGAGCAGTTCTTC CASSLPSGGPNEQFF
14 TRBJ2-1 TRBV7-3 . . TGTGCCAGCAGCGCCCGTGGGGGGGCTAGGGAGCAGTTCTTC CASSARGGAREQFF
12 TRBJ2-7 TRBV7-9 . . TGTGCCAGCATCGACAGCTTCTACGAGCAGTACTTC CASIDSFYEQYF
16 TRBJ1-5 TRBV29-1 TRBD1 . TGCAGCCCATGGAGAGGACAGGGCCTCGGAGGCCAGCCCCAGCATTTT CSPWRGQGLGGQPQHF
15 TRBJ2-1 TRBV4-1 TRBD2 once TGCGCCAGCAGCCAAAGACTAGCGGGATTTCATGAGCAGTTCTTC CASSQRLAGFHEQFF